The subject of this entry is one T cell receptor beta chain. At one end the junction does not follow the germline gene, possibly because of a read error. Two oligonucleotides, mixed equimolar, formed the beta constant-region primer covering TRBC1 and TRBC2. The ligated cDNA underwent four PCR rounds using SP2 and nested alpha and beta constant-region primers. In TCRdb, the UMI-ligation and nested PCR reads were re-called with MiXCR into one record per CDR3 protein. The repertoire consists of tens of thousands of distinct CDR3 sequences, with 18% occurring once and the leading ten covering more than 3%. The CDR3 runs 13 residues. Germline V gene lookup returns CDR1 MNHNS and CDR2 SASEGT. These data originate in a study of naive and memory T cell subsets.

This sequence was found in a human donor in good health. The sequenced sample consisted of effector memory CD4+ T cells from blood. Subset defined: effector memory, CD45RA- CD27-. The rearrangement uses TRBV6-1 and TRBJ2-1; weak D call: TRBD1 (6 bases). CDR3 nucleotide sequence: TGTGCCAGCAGTGAAGCGCAGGGGCTCCGACCCCTCTTC. This encodes CASSEAQGLRPLF.